This T cell receptor (beta chain) came from a study of blood T cell repertoires in COVID-19. The V gene's germline CDR1 is SGHAT and CDR2 FQNNGV. The trim removed 1 base at V and 3 bases at J, leaving 3 bases unmatched. The CDR3 is 15 residues long. Method: immunoSEQ multiplex PCR; TCRdb's copy keeps in-frame clones and lacks some. The repertoire holds some 160,000 clones, just under 80% seen once, with about 6.5% in the top ten. Comment on this clone: This specimen includes other DNA sequences encoding the same CDR3.

The TCR sequence derives from a man aged 65 to 79 with active or convalescent COVID-19. This chain joins TRBV11-2 and TRBJ2-1, with 7 positions matching TRBD2. The sequenced material came from peripheral blood. CDR3: CASSLAGGFYNEQFF. The CDR3, as DNA: TGTGCCAGCAGCTTAGCGGGGGGATTCTACAATGAGCAGTTCTTC. The whole variable domain, remainder taken from reference TRBV11-2 and TRBJ2-1, is EAGVAQSPRYKIIEKRQSVAFWCNPISGHATLYWYQQILGQGPKLLIQFQNNGVVDDSQLPKDRFSAERLKGVDSTLKIQPAKLEDSAVYLCASSLAGGFYNEQFFGPGTRLTVL.